This T cell receptor (beta chain) comes out of a study of identical twins. Points from the study as a whole: The study found weaker excess twin sharing in beta out-of-frame sequences.

Each CDR3 protein gets one entry after TCRdb re-called the 5' RACE reads with MiXCR. Of 700,000 or so distinct CDR3 sequences listed, about 20% were seen once; the top ten hold approximately 4.3%. V was clipped by 2 bases and J by 4 bases, with 5 bases between them. This CDR3 has 13 residues. Comment on this clonotype: Its specificity is not known.

This sample also appeared in a second study, on T cells expressing NK-cell markers. That source notes: Researchers got TCR beta repertoires out of sorted CD3+CD56+NKG2C+, CD3+CD56+NKG2C- and CD3+CD56-NKG2C+ T cells.

The chain is built from TRBV12-3 or TRBV12-4 and TRBJ2-2; D not resolved. Specimen: PBMCs. The receptor was derived from a woman between 18 and 29 years old in good health. In DNA, the CDR3 is TGTGCCAGCAGTTTAAGTTTCACCGGGGAGCTGTTTTTT. This gives the protein CASSLSFTGELFF.